This note documents a single T cell receptor (beta chain) sequence. The antigen remains undetermined. The CDR3 runs 15 residues. Trimming removed 2 bases from V and 5 bases from J, with 12 bases in between. The germline V gene encodes CDR1 SGHVS and CDR2 FQNEAQ. Extracted RNA was reverse transcribed, and the resulting cDNA served as sequencing template. The repertoire was sequenced with immunoSEQ multiplex PCR; TCRdb's copy has only in-frame clones and lacks some. The sample contains about 250,000 clones, less than 80% of which appear only once. Obtained from alopecia areata patients were lesional scalp punch biopsies along with peripheral blood. It was from PBMCs that CD4+ and CD8+ T cells were sorted. This sample was included in a study of CD8+ T cells in alopecia areata. General study findings and limits: Lesional scalp displayed greater clonality than normal scalp, most notably in alopecia totalis/universalis.

This rearrangement joins TRBV7-8 to TRBJ1-4; tentative D call: TRBD1 (6 bases). The sequence derives from a human donor with alopecia areata. The sample was CD4+ T cells sorted from blood, taken at week 0. The CDR3: CASSLTGLPNEKLFF. The CDR3 bases are TGTGCCAGCAGCTTAACAGGGCTACCGAATGAAAAACTGTTTTTT.